These 26 T cell receptor beta chains came from one sample sequenced in a study of blood T cell repertoires in COVID-19 (dated by TCRdb to about 2020). Library prep was done by the immunoSEQ multiplex PCR assay. TCRdb took over this immuneACCESS table, retaining in-frame rearrangements with V and J assigned. Such tables are incomplete; in checked studies, under half of the missing clones stem from an unresolved V gene, and the remainder is unexplained. The sample table lists some 190,000 clones, roughly 83% of them with a count of one. In total, the top ten clones hold around 6% of the sample. Sequenced material: PBMCs or T cells enriched from blood (not recorded which). Receptor source: a man aged 40-50 years with acute COVID-19.

The CDR3 DNA reads as TGTGCCAGCAGCAACCATTTCTCCTACAATGAGCAGTTCTTC. Its translation is CASSNHFSYNEQFF. The rearrangement joins TRBV21-1 to TRBJ2-1; TRBD1, the D gene given by the table, was not confirmed from the DNA. TRBV21-1 is shown as a pseudogene. This CDR3 comprises 14 residues.

The J gene is TRBJ2-3, the V gene TRBV9; 14 bases fit TRBD2. V trimming: 3 bases; J trimming: 9 bases; junction bases outside the gene matches: 6. CDR3 size: 15 residues. Germline CDR1 SGDLS, CDR2 YYNGEE. The CDR3 DNA is TGTGCCAGCAGCGGACTAGCGGGAGGGCAGGACACGCAGTATTTT. Translated: CASSGLAGGQDTQYF.

This rearrangement joins TRBV3-1 (or the pseudogene TRBV3-2) to TRBJ2-7; possibly TRBD1 for D (6 bases). V lost 3 bases to trimming and J lost 2 bases, with 14 bases between them. CDR1 LGHDT and CDR2 YNNKEL come from the germline V gene (reference sequence). CDR3 length equals 15 residues. As DNA, the CDR3 is TGTGCCAGCAGCCAGGAGAGCCGGGACACCTACGAGCAGTACTTC. Translating it yields CASSQESRDTYEQYF.

V gene TRBV3-1 (or the pseudogene TRBV3-2) combines with J gene TRBJ1-6, with D uncertain. In germline, CDR1 is LGHDT, CDR2 YNNKEL (reference sequence). There are 15 residues in the CDR3. The V and J ends lost 0 bases and 6 bases respectively, with 9 bases between them. This CDR3 reads CASSQDGPPNSPLHF. The DNA of the CDR3 is TGTGCCAGCAGCCAAGATGGGCCGCCTAATTCACCCCTCCACTTT.

This clone appeared a single time. This chain links TRBV9 with TRBJ1-2; unclear D gene. Germline CDR1 and CDR2: SGDLS and YYNGEE. Deletions cut 3 bases from V and 3 bases from J, with 12 bases between. The CDR3 totals 14 residues. CDR3 nucleotides: TGTGCCAGCAGCGGGACCCTGAGGGACTATGGCTACACCTTC. Its protein is CASSGTLRDYGYTF.

The chain links TRBV4-3 to TRBJ1-3; D gene uncertain. Germline assignment: CDR1 LGHNA and CDR2 YSLEER. V was clipped by 2 bases and J by 0 bases, with 14 bases between them. The CDR3 is 17 residues long. The CDR3 DNA reads as TGCGCCAGCAGCCAAACCCAGGCCTCATTCTCTGGAAACACCATATATTTT. Residues: CASSQTQASFSGNTIYF.

The chain employs TRBV3-1 (or the pseudogene TRBV3-2) and TRBJ2-2; 8 positions agree with TRBD1. Germline loops: CDR1 LGHDT, CDR2 YNNKEL (reference sequence). The J segment lost 6 bases and the V segment lost 4 bases, leaving 7 bases of the junction unmatched. This CDR3 is built from 15 residues. The CDR3 DNA reads as TGTGCCAGCAGCCTCCGGGACAGGTGGGCCGGGGAGCTGTTTTTT. Translating it yields CASSLRDRWAGELFF.

CDR3 sequence: CASSHPGLAGGHDYNEQFF. The CDR3, as DNA: TGCGCCAGCAGCCACCCGGGACTAGCGGGAGGCCACGACTACAATGAGCAGTTCTTC. The chain couples TRBV4-1 to TRBJ2-1, with 15 bases lining up with TRBD2. Trimming at V came to 3 bases and at J to 3 bases, leaving 9 bases not matched to a gene. Germline assignment: CDR1 MGHRA and CDR2 YSYEKL. CDR3 length: 19 residues.

In nucleotides, the CDR3 is TGTGCCAGTAGTATCGGGGACTCCGGGACCCAGTACTTC. It specifies CASSIGDSGTQYF. The chain uses TRBV19 and TRBJ2-5; weak D call: TRBD2 (6 bases). The CDR3 has 13 residues. Germline assignment: CDR1 LNHDA and CDR2 SQIVND (reference sequence). V was clipped by 3 bases and J by 7 bases, with 12 bases between them.

The V call is TRBV28, the J call TRBJ1-5; no clear D gene. Trimming removed 2 bases at V and 5 bases at J, with 13 bases between. The CDR3 length is 15 residues. Germline-derived CDR1 and CDR2 are MDHEN and SYDVKM. The CDR3 here is CASSLTPPGYQPQHF. CDR3 DNA: TGTGCCAGCAGTTTAACCCCGCCAGGTTATCAGCCCCAGCATTTT.

This sequence joins TRBV6-1 and TRBJ1-6; no definite D call. The CDR3 contains 16 residues. With 2 bases removed from V and 7 bases from J, the gap between germline ends came to 15 bases. CDR1 MNHNS and CDR2 SASEGT come from the germline V gene. The CDR3 loop reads CASSEYMGLRNSPLHF. The CDR3 bases are TGTGCCAGCAGTGAATATATGGGTCTGAGGAATTCACCCCTCCACTTT.

This clone has a single count. The CDR3 region is CASSRLEGGNTEAFF. The CDR3 DNA reads as TGTGCCAGCAGTAGATTAGAGGGCGGTAACACTGAAGCTTTCTTT. The chain is built from TRBV6-5 and TRBJ1-1; no reliable D call. V was shortened by 5 bases and J by 2 bases, with 15 bases between the two germline ends. The CDR3 has 15 amino acids. The germline CDR1 and CDR2 sequences are MNHEY and SVGAGI.

In regard to this clone: An end of the junction does not agree with germline; a read error may underlie this. The CDR3 region is CASSPPVSGSMIPTQNF. DNA of the CDR3: TGTGCCAGCTCACCCCCCGTCAGCGGGAGTATGATCCCCACGCAAAACTTC. The chain is built from TRBV18 and TRBJ2-7, with 8 positions matching TRBD2. There are 17 residues in the CDR3. CDR1 is KGHSH and CDR2 is LQKENI in the germline V gene.

CDR3 coding DNA: TGTGCCACCAGCAGAGATCTGTACCGGGGACAAGAGACCCAGTACTTC. Translation: CATSRDLYRGQETQYF. The chain links TRBV15 to TRBJ2-5; maybe TRBD2 (5 bases). In germline, CDR1 is LNHNV, CDR2 YYDKDF (reference sequence). The CDR3 runs to 16 residues. V shed 0 bases and J shed 2 bases, with 13 bases lying between them.

This clone is a singleton in its sample. The chain has TRBV5-8 and TRBJ1-1, with 12 bases lining up with TRBD1. Germline CDR1 SGHTS, CDR2 YDEGEE. CDR3 size: 15 residues. V trimming: 1 base; J trimming: 4 bases; junction bases outside the gene matches: 2. CDR3: CASSLPGQGATEAFF. The CDR3 DNA follows: TGTGCCAGCAGCTTGCCGGGACAGGGGGCCACTGAAGCTTTCTTT.

The V and J genes are TRBV7-6 and TRBJ2-7; 9 bases agree with TRBD1. The J segment lost 7 bases and the V segment lost 5 bases, leaving 6 bases of the junction unmatched. The CDR3 loop spans 13 amino acids. CDR1 is SGHVS and CDR2 is FNYEAQ in the germline V gene. CDR3: CASSPGTGWEQYF. DNA of the CDR3: TGTGCCAGCAGCCCCGGGACAGGGTGGGAGCAGTACTTC.

V gene TRBV28 combines with J gene TRBJ1-1, with D perhaps TRBD1 (6 bases). Germline-derived CDR1 and CDR2 are MDHEN and SYDVKM. Trimming pared 8 bases from V and 6 bases from J, leaving 19 bases between. The CDR3 extends over 14 amino acids. DNA for the CDR3: TGTGCCAGCCGACTCTCGGGGGGCCTCGCTGAAGCTTTCTTT. It yields the protein CASRLSGGLAEAFF. The full variable domain, completed using reference TRBV28 and TRBJ1-1, is DVKVTQSSRYLVKRTGEKVFLECVQDMDHENMFWYRQDPGLGLRLIYFSYDVKMKEKGDIPEGYSVSREKKERFSLILESASTNQTSMYLCASRLSGGLAEAFFGQGTRLTVV.

The chain has TRBV5-4 and TRBJ2-2; 10 positions match TRBD2. V trimming: 4 bases; J trimming: 7 bases; junction bases outside the gene matches: 10. Germline CDR1 reads SGHNT; CDR2 reads YYREEE (reference sequence). The CDR3 runs to 16 residues. The chain's CDR3 is CASSLRAGGPDGELFF. CDR3 in DNA: TGTGCCAGCAGCCTCAGAGCGGGAGGGCCTGACGGGGAGCTGTTTTTT.

This chain connects TRBV10-3 to TRBJ1-6; 7 bases are a match to TRBD1. This CDR3 spans 14 amino acids. Trimming at V came to 10 bases and at J to 8 bases, leaving 11 bases not matched to a gene. The germline gives CDR1 ENHRY, CDR2 SYGVKD. As DNA, the CDR3 is TGTGCCAGTCAACCGGGACAGCGACATTCACCCCTCCACTTT. Residues: CASQPGQRHSPLHF.

The chain employs TRBV28 and TRBJ1-2; no clear D. CDR1 and CDR2 (germline): MDHEN, SYDVKM. This CDR3 region has 16 residues. V dropped 5 bases and J dropped 5 bases, with 21 bases sitting between them. DNA for the CDR3: TGTGCCAGCAGTATCCCCGGGAGTTGGGGTTATTATGGCTACACCTTC. It translates to CASSIPGSWGYYGYTF.

This clone was seen only once. V gene TRBV18 combines with J gene TRBJ2-1; TRBD2 might be the D (5 bases). V was clipped by 3 bases and J by 2 bases, with 8 bases between them. Germline V gives CDR1 KGHSH, CDR2 LQKENI. There are 14 residues in the CDR3. CDR3 sequence reads: CASSPTTTYNEQFF. DNA for the CDR3: TGTGCCAGCTCACCGACTACAACCTACAATGAGCAGTTCTTC.

The chain employs TRBV4-1 and TRBJ1-2, with D uncertain. Germline CDR1 and CDR2: MGHRA and YSYEKL. V lost 3 bases and J lost 7, with 18 bases in between. The CDR3 runs 15 residues. The DNA for the CDR3 is TGCGCCAGCAGCCAGGAGATCGCGGGGTGGGGTGGCTACACCTTC. This encodes CASSQEIAGWGGYTF.

The rearrangement joins TRBV29-1 to TRBJ2-2, with D maybe TRBD2 (6 bases). Trimming took 6 bases from V and 3 from J, leaving 14 bases between them. Germline-derived CDR1 and CDR2 are SQVTM and ANQGSEA. The CDR3 loop spans 14 amino acids. The chain's CDR3 is CSVNTGTYTGELFF. The CDR3 DNA reads as TGCAGCGTGAACACCGGGACTTACACCGGGGAGCTGTTTTTT.

The rearrangement links TRBV25-1 to TRBJ2-2; perhaps TRBD1 as D (5 bases). Trimming removed 6 bases from V and 0 bases from J, with 14 bases in between. Per germline, CDR1 MGHDK and CDR2 SYGVNS. This CDR3 region has 16 residues. The CDR3 coding sequence is TGTGCCAGCAGAGACACTACAGGCCCGAACACCGGGGAGCTGTTTTTT. Its protein is CASRDTTGPNTGELFF.

V is TRBV6-2 or TRBV6-3 and J is TRBJ2-5, with D possibly matching TRBD2 (6 bases). V lost 0 bases and J lost 4, with 15 bases in between. This CDR3 is built from 16 residues. Germline CDR1 is MNHEY and CDR2 is SVGEGT. For the CDR3, the DNA is TGTGCCAGCAGTTACTCTCCGGGCGCGGGGCTAGAGACCCAGTACTTC. Translation gives CASSYSPGAGLETQYF.

In regard to this clone: The junction departs from germline at one end; a sequencing error may be responsible. The chain links TRBV15 to TRBJ2-6; the match to TRBD1 covers 7 bases. CDR3 length: 17 amino acids. Germline V gene sequence: CDR1 LNHNV, CDR2 YYDKDF (reference sequence). The CDR3 sequence is CATSGEGAATGANVLTF. DNA for the CDR3: TGTGCCACCAGCGGAGAGGGGGCAGCAACTGGGGCCAACGTCCTGACTTTC.